The rows below give T cell receptor beta chains drawn from one sample of a study of cytomegalovirus exposure and HLA in healthy donors. TCRdb's table, derived via immunoSEQ multiplex PCR, lists solely in-frame clones and lacks some. The table includes roughly 120,000 clones, 80% detected once. The sample was PBMCs. The source is a man younger than 40 in good health and CMV-seronegative. The CDR3 runs from the conserved cysteine through the conserved F or W. Fields, in order: J gene, V gene, D gene, clone size, CDR3 DNA, CDR3 protein. D genes are given only for firm matches. The listing skips clone size in some rows; elsewhere it reads once, few, many or a size class.

TRBJ2-7	TRBV5-1	NA	NA	TGCTTTTTTTTCAAGGAGAAGGCGGCATACGAGCAGTACTTC	CFFFKEKAAYEQYF
TRBJ2-7	TRBV30	NA	NA	TGTGCCTGGAGTGGCTTCCTTGCGGGATACTCCTACGAGCAGTACTTC	CAWSGFLAGYSYEQYF
TRBJ2-1	TRBV28	NA	once	TGTGCCAGCAGCTTATCCACCACTGGACAGAATGAGCAGTTCTTC	CASSLSTTGQNEQFF
TRBJ1-6	TRBV30	TRBD1	NA	TGTGCCACGAATGGACAGGGAAATTCACCCCTCCACTTT	CATNGQGNSPLHF
TRBJ2-3	TRBV5-1	TRBD2	NA	TGCGCCAGCAGCTTGAGTCCCCTAGCGGCTAGCACAGATACGCAGTATTTT	CASSLSPLAASTDTQYF
TRBJ2-5	TRBV4-3	NA	NA	TGCGCCAGCAGCCAAGATGCCAGTAAAGAGACCCAGTACTTC	CASSQDASKETQYF
TRBJ2-1	TRBV29-1	TRBD2	NA	TGCAGCGTCCCTCAGGGACTAGCGGGAGGGCCGCTCCCGCGGGAGCAGTTCTTC	CSVPQGLAGGPLPREQFF
TRBJ1-1	TRBV28	TRBD1	NA	TGTGCCAGCAGTCCCCGGACAGGGAGCGCTGAAGCTTTCTTT	CASSPRTGSAEAFF
TRBJ2-3	TRBV5-1	TRBD2	NA	TGCGCCAGCAGCAGACTAGCGGGAGGGCCAGTCGAAACAGATACGCAGTATTTT	CASSRLAGGPVETDTQYF
TRBJ2-7	TRBV4-3	NA	few	TGCGCCAGCAGCCAAGAATGGACACTTAGCTCCTACGAGCAGTACTTC	CASSQEWTLSSYEQYF
TRBJ2-2	TRBV5-4	TRBD2	NA	TGTGCCAGCAGCGCACCGAGCGGGGTGAACACCGGGGAGCTGTTTTTT	CASSAPSGVNTGELFF
TRBJ1-1	TRBV27	NA	NA	TGTGCCAGCAGTTTGGGACAGAACACTGAAGCTTTCTTT	CASSLGQNTEAFF
TRBJ1-1	TRBV4-1	TRBD1	NA	TGCGCCAGCAGCCAAGGACAGGGAACTGAAGCTTTCTTT	CASSQGQGTEAFF
TRBJ1-1	TRBV16	NA	NA	TGTGCCAGCAGCCGTGAAGCCGTTACTGAAGCTTTCTTT	CASSREAVTEAFF
TRBJ2-7	TRBV6-1	TRBD2	NA	TGTGCCAGCAGTGGTCTGGGCGCGGGAGAGTCCTACGAGCAGTACTTC	CASSGLGAGESYEQYF
TRBJ2-1	TRBV4-3	TRBD1	NA	TGCGCCAGCAGCCAAGATGGGACAGGGGCCTACAATGAGCAGTTCTTC	CASSQDGTGAYNEQFF
TRBJ2-7	TRBV19	NA	NA	TGTGCCAGTAGTCCAACCGCGACAGTTTCCTACGAGCAGTACTTC	CASSPTATVSYEQYF
TRBJ2-4	TRBV14	NA	NA	TGTGCCAGCAGCCAACGGCAGGGGTTTGACAAAAACATTCAGTACTTC	CASSQRQGFDKNIQYF
TRBJ1-2	TRBV7-2	TRBD1	NA	TGTGCCAGCAGCTTGCGACAGGGGTGGAGTGGCTACACCTTC	CASSLRQGWSGYTF
TRBJ2-1	TRBV11-1	TRBD2	few	TGTGCCAGCAGCCCTGGGGGGAGGGTATTATTGGAGCAGTTCTTC	CASSPGGRVLLEQFF
TRBJ2-1	TRBV5-4	NA	NA	TGTGCCAGCAGCTTGGACGAGACATCCCAGAGCCTCAATGAGCAGTTCTTC	CASSLDETSQSLNEQFF
TRBJ2-7	TRBV5-1	TRBD2	once	TGCGCCAGCAGCTACCCACCGCTCAGCGGGGGTACCTACGAGCAGTACTTC	CASSYPPLSGGTYEQYF
TRBJ1-1	TRBV27	NA	once	TGTGCCAGCAGTTTATTCGACAGTAACACTGAAGCTTTCTTT	CASSLFDSNTEAFF
TRBJ1-1	TRBV7-9	NA	few	TGTGCCAGCAGCTTAGGAGGGGGTGAAGCTTTCTTT	CASSLGGGEAFF
TRBJ2-1	TRBV5-4	NA	NA	TGTGCCAGCAGCTTACGGGGGATCGACAATGAGCAGTTCTTC	CASSLRGIDNEQFF
TRBJ1-4	TRBV25-1	TRBD1	NA	TGTGCCAGCAGTGAATATATTTCTGGGACAGGGATCGGTGAAAAACTGTTTTTT	CASSEYISGTGIGEKLFF
TRBJ2-7	TRBV30	NA	NA	TGTGCCTATAGCGGTTCCTACGAGCAGTACTTC	CAYSGSYEQYF
TRBJ2-5	TRBV19	NA	NA	TGTGCCAGTAGTACCCTTTGGAGGGCCCAAGAGACCCAGTACTTC	CASSTLWRAQETQYF
TRBJ2-5	TRBV19	TRBD2	NA	TGTGCCAGTAGTGGAGCGGGAGTCCGCCAAGAGACCCAGTACTTC	CASSGAGVRQETQYF
TRBJ2-6	TRBV27	TRBD1	NA	TGTGCCAGCAGTTTGAGGAGTCGGACAGGCGGGGCCAACGTCCTGACTTTC	CASSLRSRTGGANVLTF
TRBJ2-6	TRBV19	TRBD1	NA	TGTGCCAGTAGTATAGGAGACAGGGCAACTGGGGCCAACGTCCTGACTTTC	CASSIGDRATGANVLTF
TRBJ2-7	TRBV29-1	TRBD2	NA	TGCAGCGTTGAACTAGCGGACACGGAGCTCCCCTACGAGCAGTACTTC	CSVELADTELPYEQYF
TRBJ2-7	TRBV29-1	NA	few	TGCAGCGTTGTTGTAGCACCCGAGAGCGGCGAGCAGTACTTC	CSVVVAPESGEQYF
TRBJ1-1	TRBV6-5	NA	NA	TGTGCCAGCACCTATCAAAGGAACACTGAAGCTTTCTTT	CASTYQRNTEAFF
TRBJ2-3	TRBV6-1	TRBD2	NA	TGTGCCAGCAGTGAACTGGCGGGAGGTGAGGATACGCAGTATTTT	CASSELAGGEDTQYF
TRBJ1-5	TRBV4-1	TRBD1	few	TGCGCCAGCTCTACGACAGGGGAAAAGCCCCAGCATTTT	CASSTTGEKPQHF
TRBJ1-6	TRBV6-5	NA	NA	TGTGCCAGCAGTCAGGAAAGATATTCACCCCTCCACTTT	CASSQERYSPLHF
TRBJ2-7	TRBV29-1	NA	NA	TGCAGCGTTGAAGGGGGCAGGTACGAGCAGTACTTC	CSVEGGRYEQYF
TRBJ1-5	TRBV30	NA	once	TGTGCCTGGAGTACGGGGGTTCAGCCCCAGCATTTT	CAWSTGVQPQHF
TRBJ1-1	TRBV5-1	NA	NA	TGCGCCAGCAGCTTGTTGTCCTTGAACACTGAAGCTTTCTTT	CASSLLSLNTEAFF
TRBJ2-7	TRBV6-5	TRBD1	NA	TGTGCCAGCAGCCGGGACAGTAACTACGAGCAGTACTTC	CASSRDSNYEQYF
TRBJ2-2	TRBV10-2	TRBD2	NA	TGCGCCAGCAGTCACGGGACTAGCGGGAGGAGCACCGGGGAGCTGTTTTTT	CASSHGTSGRSTGELFF
TRBJ1-2	TRBV19	NA	NA	TGTGCCAGTAGTAACGGCGGCATCTATGGCTACACCTTC	CASSNGGIYGYTF
TRBJ2-7	TRBV7-8	NA	NA	TGTGCCAGCAGCTTACAGGGAGGAAGGGAGCAGTACTTC	CASSLQGGREQYF
TRBJ1-2	TRBV7-9	NA	NA	TGTGCCAGCAGCTTGGACTTTACTGGCTACACCTTC	CASSLDFTGYTF
TRBJ2-7	TRBV19	NA	NA	TGTGCCAGTAGTATCCCGACCCCCGCGGATTTCGACGAGCAGTACTTC	CASSIPTPADFDEQYF
TRBJ2-7	TRBV19	TRBD2	NA	TGTGCCAGTAGTATTTTGGGGGGGAGTGTGTACGAGCAGTACTTC	CASSILGGSVYEQYF
TRBJ2-1	TRBV28	TRBD2	NA	TGTGCCAGCACCCAGCGGGAGGGTTCCTACAATGAGCAGTTCTTC	CASTQREGSYNEQFF
TRBJ2-3	TRBV2	TRBD2	once	TGTGCCAACAAACTACTAGCGGTCAGCACAGATACGCAGTATTTT	CANKLLAVSTDTQYF
TRBJ2-5	TRBV6-5	TRBD2	once	TGTGCCAGCAGTGTTCGGGAGGGCCGAGAGACCCAGTACTTC	CASSVREGRETQYF
TRBJ1-2	TRBV14	NA	few	TGTGCCAGCAGCCTAAATCCTGGGCATGGCTACACCTTC	CASSLNPGHGYTF
TRBJ2-1	TRBV2	TRBD2	few	TGTGCCAGCACTATACCGACTAGCGGGCGTACCTATGAATATTACAATGAGCAGTTCTTC	CASTIPTSGRTYEYYNEQFF
TRBJ2-7	TRBV29-1	NA	once	TGCAGCGTCGGGAGTCCCGAGCAGTACTTC	CSVGSPEQYF
TRBJ1-1	TRBV28	NA	NA	TGTGCCAGCAGTTTCTCCCTGAACACTGAAGCTTTCTTT	CASSFSLNTEAFF